This passage covers 30 T cell receptor beta chains from one sample sequenced in a study of metastatic and nonmetastatic thyroid tumors (dated by TCRdb to the early 2020s). The protocol used for the library was PCR. The sequencing machine was an Illumina HiSeq 4000. Using fastp at Q25 and MiXCR, TCRdb reprocessed the public reads and kept productive beta chains. In all, the sample holds around 15,000 clones, and 15% to 19% of those were seen once. 15% to 20% of the sample lies in the top ten. No treatment had been received by any patient before thyroid surgery. The specimen sequenced was blood. All receptors come from a female donor with papillary thyroid cancer or a benign thyroid nodule (not recorded which). Some clones in this sample may be carry-over from other donors' samples.

This clone has ten or more counts. The chain is built from TRBV6-5 and TRBJ2-5; 10 bases agree with TRBD2. The CDR3 totals 16 residues. Germline-derived CDR1 and CDR2 are MNHEY and SVGAGI. The J segment lost 5 bases and the V segment lost 2 bases, leaving 8 bases of the junction unmatched. CDR3 nucleotides: TGTGCCAGCAGTTACGCGAGCGGGAGGGCCGGGGAGACCCAGTACTTC. It translates to CASSYASGRAGETQYF.

The sample holds many counts of this clone. The J gene is TRBJ1-2, the V gene TRBV30; TRBD1 agrees at 7 bases. The CDR3 is 12 residues long. Per germline, CDR1 GTSNPN and CDR2 SVGIG (reference sequence). V lost 2 bases to trimming and J lost 7 bases; unmatched junction nucleotides: 4. In DNA form, the CDR3 reads TGTGCCTGGAGTTATACAGGGGTTGGCTACACCTTC. Amino acid sequence: CAWSYTGVGYTF.

The rearrangement joins TRBV7-2 to TRBJ2-1; D gene uncertain. The CDR3 totals 13 residues. Trimming shortened V by 4 bases and J by 7 bases, and 11 bases separated the two germline ends. The germline V gene encodes CDR1 SGHTA and CDR2 FQGNSA. CDR3 loop: CASSSGVANEQFF. The CDR3 bases are TGTGCCAGCAGCTCCGGCGTGGCGAATGAGCAGTTCTTC.

Ten or more counts support this clone. Other DNA sequences of this sample code for an identical CDR3. This chain joins TRBV20-1 and TRBJ1-1; a weak D match, TRBD1 (5 bases). The CDR3 is made up of 12 amino acids. Germline CDR1 and CDR2: DFQATT and SNEGSKA (reference sequence). V was pared by 0 bases and J by 10 bases, with 12 bases between. The CDR3 DNA is TGCAGTGCTAGAGATCAGGGTCAAGCAGCTTTCTTT. This encodes CSARDQGQAAFF.

By share, this clone ranks as medium-sized (0.01 to 0.1%). This rearrangement joins TRBV6-1 to TRBJ1-6; weak D call: TRBD1 (6 bases). The length of the CDR3 is 14 residues. Germline loops: CDR1 MNHNS, CDR2 SASEGT. Trimming took 6 bases from V and 5 from J, leaving 11 bases between them. This CDR3 reads CASRDSMDNSPLHF. The CDR3 bases are TGTGCCAGCAGGGACAGCATGGATAATTCACCCCTCCACTTT.

This clone was recorded at least ten times. CDR3 sequence reads: CASSSRPGLAGAGSTDTQYF. DNA for the CDR3: TGTGCCAGCTCGTCAAGACCGGGACTAGCGGGAGCAGGTAGCACAGATACGCAGTATTTT. The V and J genes are TRBV3-1 and TRBJ2-3; 14 positions agree with TRBD2. Germline values: CDR1 LGHDT, CDR2 YNNKEL (reference sequence). Trimming removed 8 bases from V and 0 bases from J; junction bases left unmatched: 16. This CDR3 spans 20 amino acids.

Judged by abundance, this clone is medium-sized (0.01 to 0.1%). The V and J genes are TRBV6-1 and TRBJ1-3, with D unclear. This CDR3 has 16 residues. Germline loops: CDR1 MNHNS, CDR2 SASEGT. Trimming took 2 bases from V and 0 from J, leaving 11 bases between them. CDR3: CASSERWRSSGNTIYF. Written as DNA, the CDR3 is TGTGCCAGCAGTGAAAGGTGGAGGTCCTCTGGAAACACCATATATTTT.

This rearrangement joins TRBV6-1 to TRBJ1-6, with 8 positions matching TRBD1. The trim removed 5 bases at V and 9 bases at J, leaving 9 bases unmatched. CDR1 is MNHNS and CDR2 is SASEGT in the germline V gene. The CDR3 consists of 15 residues. CDR3 sequence: CASSSPGQGSSPLHF. CDR3 DNA: TGTGCCAGCAGTTCCCCCGGACAGGGAAGTTCACCCCTCCACTTT.

This clone came up many times. The V call is TRBV6-1, the J call TRBJ1-4; TRBD1 might be the D (6 bases). The germline V and J ends were trimmed by 6 bases and 3 bases, with 11 bases remaining between them. Germline CDR1 reads MNHNS; CDR2 reads SASEGT. The CDR3 totals 14 residues. The DNA for the CDR3 is TGTGCCAGCAGATTAGGGGGGGCTAATGAAAAACTGTTTTTT. Its protein is CASRLGGANEKLFF.

This clone was observed a few times. The chain recombines TRBV12-3 or TRBV12-4 with TRBJ2-7; 7 bases map to TRBD1. The CDR3 length is 17 residues. J was trimmed by 0 bases and V by 6 bases; bases with no gene match: 14. CDR3 sequence reads: CASSIRPGTAASYEQYF. Here the CDR3 DNA reads TGTGCCAGCAGCATCCGCCCCGGGACAGCCGCCTCCTACGAGCAGTACTTC.

This clone occurred many times. V usage is TRBV27 and J usage is TRBJ1-1, with D perhaps matching TRBD1 (6 bases). This CDR3 comprises 13 residues. Trimming stripped 7 bases from V and 0 bases from J, with 9 bases between. Germline V lookup: CDR1 MNHEY, CDR2 SMNVEV (reference sequence). CDR3 region: CASKGTLNTEAFF. In nucleotides, the CDR3 is TGTGCCAGCAAAGGGACATTGAACACTGAAGCTTTCTTT.

The CDR3 loop reads CSARDVRAGGQFGNTIYF. CDR3 nucleotides: TGCAGTGCTAGAGATGTCAGGGCTGGGGGACAATTTGGAAACACCATATATTTT. The chain has TRBV20-1 and TRBJ1-3, with D possibly TRBD1 on 6 matching bases. Germline V gene lookup returns CDR1 DFQATT and CDR2 SNEGSKA (reference sequence). There are 18 residues in the CDR3. V was pared by 0 bases and J by 3 bases, with 21 bases between.

This clone counts as medium-sized. The J gene is TRBJ1-2, the V gene TRBV28; D remains ambiguous. Germline assignment: CDR1 MDHEN and CDR2 SYDVKM. This CDR3 is 12 amino acids long. Trimming pared 2 bases from V and 4 bases from J, leaving 5 bases between. The CDR3 region has the DNA TGTGCCAGCAGTTTAAGGCTCTATGGCTACACCTTC. This gives the protein CASSLRLYGYTF.

This clone was detected a few times. The CDR3: CATGYVGAYEQYF. The CDR3 nucleotides read TGTGCCACCGGTTATGTTGGGGCCTACGAGCAGTACTTC. The chain carries TRBV28 and TRBJ2-7, with no clear D. V was clipped by 10 bases and J by 2 bases, with 15 bases between them. This CDR3 is 13 amino acids long. Germline V gives CDR1 MDHEN, CDR2 SYDVKM.

This clone was observed a handful of times. CDR3: CASSQDSNTGELFF. CDR3 nucleotide sequence: TGTGCCAGCAGCCAAGACAGTAACACCGGGGAGCTGTTTTTT. V gene TRBV4-2 combines with J gene TRBJ2-2; no definite D call. Trimming took off 0 bases at V and 2 bases at J, with 4 bases between the two ends. CDR1 and CDR2 (germline): LGHNA, YNFKEQ. The CDR3 is 14 amino acids.

The chain uses TRBV6-1 and TRBJ1-1; TRBD1 might be the D (5 bases). This CDR3 has 13 amino acids. The V gene lost 7 bases and the J gene lost 1 base, with 10 bases spanning the gap. Germline CDR1 and CDR2: MNHNS and SASEGT. This chain's CDR3 is CASTRQPNTEAFF. DNA of the CDR3: TGTGCCAGCACGCGACAGCCGAACACTGAAGCTTTCTTT.

There are many counts of this clone. This sequence joins TRBV4-1 and TRBJ2-1; 10 nucleotides align to TRBD2. Losses at the gene ends were 1 base for V and 3 bases for J; bases not matched to a gene: 6. Germline values: CDR1 MGHRA, CDR2 YSYEKL. This CDR3 is 17 amino acids long. The CDR3 nucleotides are TGCGCCAGCAGCCAAGCTAGCGGGAGCCTCCTCTACAATGAGCAGTTCTTC. This encodes CASSQASGSLLYNEQFF.

In regard to this clone: Other DNA sequences in this specimen translate into the identical CDR3. This rearrangement joins TRBV12-3 or TRBV12-4 to TRBJ2-7; TRBD2 is a possible D gene (5 bases). The CDR3 loop spans 14 amino acids. The V end was cut by 6 bases, the J end by 2 bases, with 14 bases between. The CDR3 loop reads CASSPRTGTYEQYF. The CDR3, as DNA: TGTGCCAGCAGCCCTCGTACGGGAACCTACGAGCAGTACTTC.

The chain recombines TRBV6-5 with TRBJ1-5; D unresolved. This CDR3 spans 15 amino acids. Germline CDR1 MNHEY, CDR2 SVGAGI. The V end was cut by 0 bases, the J end by 1 base, with 7 bases between. CDR3 coding DNA: TGTGCCAGCAGTTACTCCCAGGAGAGCAATCAGCCCCAGCATTTT. Translation gives CASSYSQESNQPQHF.

This clone was recorded at least ten times. V usage is TRBV30 and J usage is TRBJ1-6, with a weak D call TRBD1 (5 bases). The CDR3 is made up of 13 amino acids. CDR1 is GTSNPN, CDR2 SVGIG, per germline (reference sequence). The ends were cut back, 3 bases at V and 9 bases at J, with 12 bases in the middle. DNA for the CDR3: TGTGCCTGGAGCTTGGGGCTCGGTTCACCCCTCCACTTT. It translates to CAWSLGLGSPLHF.

This chain connects TRBV13 to TRBJ1-2; tentatively, D is TRBD1 (5 bases). V dropped 2 bases and J dropped 14 bases, with 24 bases sitting between them. This CDR3 has 15 amino acids. Germline loops: CDR1 PRHDT, CDR2 FYEKMQ (reference sequence). This CDR3 reads CASSLFWAGTTEGTF. As DNA, the CDR3 is TGTGCCAGCAGCTTATTCTGGGCCGGGACCACCGAGGGGACCTTC.

This clone occurred once. The rearrangement joins TRBV11-3 to TRBJ1-2, with TRBD1 as a possible D gene (5 bases). Germline V lookup: CDR1 SGHNT, CDR2 YENEEA. V was shortened by 4 bases and J by 5 bases, with 11 bases between the two germline ends. This CDR3 contains 13 residues. CDR3 protein: CASSSRGVYGYTF. In DNA form, the CDR3 reads TGTGCCAGCAGCTCACGGGGGGTGTATGGCTACACCTTC.

This clone was detected ten times or more. This chain links TRBV29-1 with TRBJ2-1; TRBD2 matches at 7 bases. The CDR3 is 14 amino acids. Germline CDR1 reads SQVTM; CDR2 reads ANQGSEA. The trim removed 7 bases at V and 6 bases at J, leaving 12 bases unmatched. DNA for the CDR3: TGCAGCGCTCGTAGACTAGCAGGGATCAATGAGCAGTTCTTC. It specifies CSARRLAGINEQFF.

Sample share makes this clone medium-sized (0.01 to 0.1%). The CDR3 spells CAVTGGVQQFF. In nucleotides, the CDR3 is TGTGCCGTCACAGGGGGAGTTCAGCAGTTCTTC. The rearrangement uses TRBV10-3 and TRBJ2-1, with 8 bases fitting TRBD1. With 11 bases clipped from V and 11 bases from J, the junction kept 8 bases outside the gene matches. The CDR3 length is 11 residues. The germline gives CDR1 ENHRY, CDR2 SYGVKD.

With respect to this clone: Mismatch with germline at one junction end may stem from a read error. This chain uses TRBV4-1 with TRBJ2-7; TRBD1 matches 7 bases. The V gene's germline CDR1 is MGHRA and CDR2 YSYEKL. The CDR3 is 16 residues long. As DNA, the CDR3 is TGCGCCAGCAGCCAAGCGGGACAGTCAAGCTCCTACGAGCAGTGCTTC. It encodes CASSQAGQSSSYEQCF.

The V call is TRBV5-1, the J call TRBJ1-3; D is unclear. Germline V gives CDR1 SGHRS, CDR2 YFSETQ. This CDR3 region has 15 residues. Trimming took 4 bases from V and 10 from J, leaving 21 bases between them. The CDR3 nucleotides read TGCGCCAGCAGCCGTGGCCCAGGCTCTGTAAATACCATATATTTT. The encoded protein is CASSRGPGSVNTIYF.

This clone was counted many times. The V gene is TRBV5-5, the J gene TRBJ1-2; D call uncertain. From germline, CDR1 is SGHKS and CDR2 YYEKEE (reference sequence). V lost 0 bases to trimming and J lost 5 bases, with 11 bases between them. The CDR3 covers 14 residues. The CDR3 here is CASSLAGVGYGYTF. Here the CDR3 DNA reads TGTGCCAGCAGCTTGGCTGGGGTCGGGTATGGCTACACCTTC.

The table lists this clone with many counts. The chain has TRBV6-1 and TRBJ2-4; 12 bases map to TRBD2. Unmatched junction bases numbered 8, after V lost 5 bases and J lost 9 bases. There are 15 residues in the CDR3. Germline V gives CDR1 MNHNS, CDR2 SASEGT. CDR3 sequence (DNA): TGTGCCAGCAGTCGACTAGCGGGAGTGCCGATCATTCAGTACTTC. This encodes CASSRLAGVPIIQYF.

This clone was recorded many times. This chain joins TRBV7-9 and TRBJ1-6, with 8 bases aligning to TRBD1. CDR1 is SEHNR, CDR2 FQNEAQ, per germline (reference sequence). The J segment lost 9 bases and the V segment lost 3 bases, leaving 4 bases of the junction unmatched. The CDR3 has 14 amino acids. The CDR3 protein is CASSFSGGSSPLHF. The CDR3 DNA is TGTGCCAGCAGCTTTTCAGGGGGCAGTTCACCCCTCCACTTT.

This clone was detected many times. The chain is built from TRBV7-7 and TRBJ2-1; no reliable D call. The length of the CDR3 is 13 residues. Trimming pared 5 bases from V and 5 bases from J, leaving 10 bases between. From germline, CDR1 is SSHAT and CDR2 FNYEAQ (reference sequence). CDR3 sequence: CASSLEPDNEQFF. The CDR3 DNA reads as TGTGCCAGCAGCCTAGAGCCGGACAATGAGCAGTTCTTC.